A single T cell receptor beta chain is shown here with its context. Profiling relied on immunoSEQ multiplex PCR, and the TCRdb table lists in-frame clones only, not all of them. The table includes about 16,000 clones, roughly 67% detected once. The data stem from a study of high-grade serous ovarian cancer treatment subgroups. Looking at the study overall: Samples averaged approximately 15,000 reads and over 6,000 unique TCR beta rearrangements.

Germline V gene data show CDR1 as SGHTA and CDR2 as FQGNSA. Trimming at V came to 5 bases and at J to 4 bases, leaving 12 bases not matched to a gene. CDR3 length: 18 amino acids. Tumor samples were obtained before definitive surgery or chemotherapy. This TCR was recovered from a human donor with high-grade serous ovarian cancer. Input material: tumor tissue. J is TRBJ2-1 and V is TRBV7-2; 12 nucleotides line up with TRBD2. The CDR3 bases are TGTGCCAGCAGCGAGCCTAGCGGGGGGGCATTAAGGTACAATGAGCAGTTCTTC. Translated, it gives CASSEPSGGALRYNEQFF.